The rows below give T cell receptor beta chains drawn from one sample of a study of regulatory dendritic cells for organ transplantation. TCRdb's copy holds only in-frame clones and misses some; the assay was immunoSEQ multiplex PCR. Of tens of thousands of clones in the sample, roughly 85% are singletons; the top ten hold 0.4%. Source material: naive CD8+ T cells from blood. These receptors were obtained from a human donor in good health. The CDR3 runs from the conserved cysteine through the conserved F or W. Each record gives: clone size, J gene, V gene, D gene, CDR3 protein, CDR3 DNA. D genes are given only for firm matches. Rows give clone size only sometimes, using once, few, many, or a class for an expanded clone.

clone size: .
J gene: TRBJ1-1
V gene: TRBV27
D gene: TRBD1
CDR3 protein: CASSSTGYMNTEAFF
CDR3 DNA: TGTGCCAGCAGTTCGACAGGGTATATGAACACTGAAGCTTTCTTT

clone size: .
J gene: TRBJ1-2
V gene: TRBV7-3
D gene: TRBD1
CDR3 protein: CASSLTAGGPYGYTF
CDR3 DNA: TGTGCCAGCAGCTTAACGGCAGGGGGGCCCTATGGCTACACCTTC

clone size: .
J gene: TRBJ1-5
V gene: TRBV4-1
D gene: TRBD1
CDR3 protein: CASSPWGTGANQPQHF
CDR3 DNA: TGCGCCAGCAGCCCTTGGGGGACAGGGGCCAATCAGCCCCAGCATTTT

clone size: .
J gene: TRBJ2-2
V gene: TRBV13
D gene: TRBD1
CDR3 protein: CASRIGQGRTGELFF
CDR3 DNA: TGTGCCAGCAGGATCGGACAGGGGCGCACCGGGGAGCTGTTTTTT

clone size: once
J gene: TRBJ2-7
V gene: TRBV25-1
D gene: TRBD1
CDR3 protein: CASSVYRGKTYEQYF
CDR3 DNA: TGTGCCAGCAGTGTCTACAGGGGTAAGACCTACGAGCAGTACTTC

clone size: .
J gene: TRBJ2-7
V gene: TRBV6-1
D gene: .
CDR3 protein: CASSEHTRGAERYEQYF
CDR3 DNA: TGTGCCAGCAGTGAACACACTCGGGGGGCAGAACGCTACGAGCAGTACTTC

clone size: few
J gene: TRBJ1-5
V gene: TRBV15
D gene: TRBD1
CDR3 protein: CATSGGTGNQPQHF
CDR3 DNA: TGTGCCACCAGCGGAGGGACAGGCAATCAGCCCCAGCATTTT

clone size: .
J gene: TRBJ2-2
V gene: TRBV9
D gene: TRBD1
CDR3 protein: CASSEQGDTGELFF
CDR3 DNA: TGTGCCAGCAGCGAGCAGGGGGACACCGGGGAGCTGTTTTTT

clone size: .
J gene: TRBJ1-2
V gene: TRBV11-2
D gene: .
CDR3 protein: CASSLEEGRNGYTF
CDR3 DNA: TGTGCCAGCAGCTTAGAGGAGGGACGTAATGGCTACACCTTC

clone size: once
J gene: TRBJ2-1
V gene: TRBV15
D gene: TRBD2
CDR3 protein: CATSSPPRTSFNEQFF
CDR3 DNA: TGTGCCACCAGTAGCCCCCCCCGGACTAGCTTCAATGAGCAGTTCTTC

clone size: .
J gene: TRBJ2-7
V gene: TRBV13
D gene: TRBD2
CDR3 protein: CASSTRGGDEQYF
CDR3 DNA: TGTGCCAGCAGCACCCGGGGGGGCGACGAGCAGTACTTC

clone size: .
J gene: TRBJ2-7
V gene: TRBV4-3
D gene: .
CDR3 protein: CASSQDNTVSEQYF
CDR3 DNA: TGCGCCAGCAGCCAAGATAACACAGTGAGCGAGCAGTACTTC

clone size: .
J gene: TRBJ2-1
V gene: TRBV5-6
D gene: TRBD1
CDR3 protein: CASSLSGGNEQFF
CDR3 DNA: TGTGCCAGCAGCTTGTCAGGGGGTAATGAGCAGTTCTTC

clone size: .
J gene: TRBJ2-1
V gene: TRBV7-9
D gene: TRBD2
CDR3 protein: CASCPAGWYNEQFF
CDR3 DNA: TGTGCCAGTTGCCCAGCGGGGTGGTACAATGAGCAGTTCTTC

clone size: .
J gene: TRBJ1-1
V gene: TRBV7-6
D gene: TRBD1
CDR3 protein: CASGQGAEAFF
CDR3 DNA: TGTGCCAGCGGCCAGGGGGCTGAAGCTTTCTTT

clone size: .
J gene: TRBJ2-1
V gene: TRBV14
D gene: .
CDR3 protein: CASSPELGLAGNNEQFF
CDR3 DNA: TGTGCCAGCAGCCCGGAGCTCGGCTTGGCGGGGAACAATGAGCAGTTCTTC

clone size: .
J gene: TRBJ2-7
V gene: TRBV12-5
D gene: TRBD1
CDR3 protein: CASGSTGGYEQYF
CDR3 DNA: TGTGCTAGTGGTTCCACAGGGGGCTACGAGCAGTACTTC

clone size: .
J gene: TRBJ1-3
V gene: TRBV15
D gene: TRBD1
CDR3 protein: CATSSDRGSGNTIYF
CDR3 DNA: TGTGCCACCAGCAGTGACAGGGGGTCTGGAAACACCATATATTTT

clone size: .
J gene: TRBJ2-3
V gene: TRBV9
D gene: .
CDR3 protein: CASSVERHSTDTQYF
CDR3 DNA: TGTGCCAGCAGCGTAGAGAGACATAGCACAGATACGCAGTATTTT

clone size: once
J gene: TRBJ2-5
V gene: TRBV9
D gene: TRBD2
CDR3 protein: CASSVGTLADNQETQYF
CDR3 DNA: TGTGCCAGCAGCGTAGGGACACTAGCGGACAACCAAGAGACCCAGTACTTC

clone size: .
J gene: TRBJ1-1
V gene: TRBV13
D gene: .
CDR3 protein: CASSLRGRGTEAFF
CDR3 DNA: TGTGCCAGCAGCTTAAGGGGTCGTGGTACTGAAGCTTTCTTT

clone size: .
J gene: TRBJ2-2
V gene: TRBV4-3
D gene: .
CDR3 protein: CASTPHLVVGELFF
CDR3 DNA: TGCGCCAGCACCCCCCACTTGGTCGTAGGGGAGCTGTTTTTT

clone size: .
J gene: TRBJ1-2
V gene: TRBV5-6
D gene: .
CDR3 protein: CASMPIGTIYGYTF
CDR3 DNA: TGTGCCAGCATGCCAATCGGGACAATCTATGGCTACACCTTC

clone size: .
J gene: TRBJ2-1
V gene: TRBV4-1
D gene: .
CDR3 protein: CASSQDGRGWDNEQFF
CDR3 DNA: TGCGCCAGCAGCCAAGATGGCAGGGGTTGGGACAATGAGCAGTTCTTC

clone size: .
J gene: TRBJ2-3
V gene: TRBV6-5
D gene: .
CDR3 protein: CASSYEWGGDTQYF
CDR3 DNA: TGTGCCAGCAGTTATGAATGGGGGGGCGATACGCAGTATTTT

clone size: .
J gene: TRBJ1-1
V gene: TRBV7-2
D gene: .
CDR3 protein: CASSDDSEAFF
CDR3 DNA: TGTGCCAGCTCAGACGACTCTGAAGCTTTCTTT

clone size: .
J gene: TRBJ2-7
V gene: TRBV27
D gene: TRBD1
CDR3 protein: CASSPSGTEAYEQYF
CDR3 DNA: TGTGCCAGCAGTCCCTCCGGGACAGAAGCCTACGAGCAGTACTTC

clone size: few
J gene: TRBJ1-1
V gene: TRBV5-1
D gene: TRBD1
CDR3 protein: CASSTTGGEAFF
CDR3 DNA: TGCGCCAGCAGCACCACAGGGGGAGAAGCTTTCTTT

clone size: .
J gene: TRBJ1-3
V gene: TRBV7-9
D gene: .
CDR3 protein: CASSLTGRSSGNTIYF
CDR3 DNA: TGTGCCAGCAGCTTAACAGGGAGATCATCTGGAAACACCATATATTTT

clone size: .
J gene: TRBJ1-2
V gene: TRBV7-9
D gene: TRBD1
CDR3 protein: CASSIPGQGIYTF
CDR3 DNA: TGTGCCAGCAGCATTCCGGGACAGGGGATCTACACCTTC

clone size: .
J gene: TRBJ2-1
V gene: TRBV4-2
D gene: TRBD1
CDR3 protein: CASSRSDRGPFLEQFF
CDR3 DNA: TGTGCCAGCAGCCGCTCTGACAGGGGACCTTTTTTAGAGCAGTTCTTC

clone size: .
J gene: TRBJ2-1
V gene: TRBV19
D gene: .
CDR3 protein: CASSPRVSNEQFF
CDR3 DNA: TGTGCCAGTAGCCCCCGAGTTAGCAATGAGCAGTTCTTC

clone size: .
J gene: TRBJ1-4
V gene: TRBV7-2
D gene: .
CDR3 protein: CASSLLSVLREEKLFF
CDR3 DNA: TGTGCCAGCAGCTTATTATCCGTCCTGAGGGAGGAAAAACTGTTTTTT

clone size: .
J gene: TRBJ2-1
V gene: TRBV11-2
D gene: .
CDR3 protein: CASSTPDSDEQFF
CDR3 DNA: TGTGCCAGCAGTACCCCGGACAGTGATGAGCAGTTCTTC

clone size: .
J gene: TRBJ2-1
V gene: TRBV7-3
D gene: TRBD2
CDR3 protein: CASSLPETSGGFNEQFF
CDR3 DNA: TGTGCCAGCAGCCTACCGGAGACTAGCGGGGGTTTCAATGAGCAGTTCTTC

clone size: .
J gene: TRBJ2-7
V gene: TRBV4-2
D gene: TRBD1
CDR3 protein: CASSQRTGGTYEQYF
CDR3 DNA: TGTGCCAGCAGCCAACGGACAGGGGGCACCTACGAGCAGTACTTC

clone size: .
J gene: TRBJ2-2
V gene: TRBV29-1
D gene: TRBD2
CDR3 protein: CSVEIGGRGTGELFF
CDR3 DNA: TGCAGCGTTGAAATTGGAGGGCGGGGGACCGGGGAGCTGTTTTTT

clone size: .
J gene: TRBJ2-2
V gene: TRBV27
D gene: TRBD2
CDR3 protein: CASSPLAGGTGELFF
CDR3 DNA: TGTGCCAGCAGCCCACTAGCGGGGGGGACCGGGGAGCTGTTTTTT

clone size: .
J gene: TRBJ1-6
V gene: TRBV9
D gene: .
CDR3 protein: CASSPHLGGMDSPLHF
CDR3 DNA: TGTGCCAGCAGCCCCCATCTCGGGGGGATGGATTCACCCCTCCACTTT

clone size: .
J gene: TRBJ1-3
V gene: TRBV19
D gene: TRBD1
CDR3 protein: CASRHRGERVSGNTIYF
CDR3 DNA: TGTGCCAGTAGGCACAGGGGAGAGAGGGTCTCTGGAAACACCATATATTTT

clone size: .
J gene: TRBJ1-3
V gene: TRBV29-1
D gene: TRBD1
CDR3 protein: CSGLDREDGNTIYF
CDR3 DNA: TGCAGCGGACTAGACAGGGAGGATGGAAACACCATATATTTT

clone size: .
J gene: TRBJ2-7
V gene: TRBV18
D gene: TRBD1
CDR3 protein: CASSPGQGAYEQYF
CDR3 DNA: TGTGCCAGCTCACCTGGACAGGGGGCCTACGAGCAGTACTTC

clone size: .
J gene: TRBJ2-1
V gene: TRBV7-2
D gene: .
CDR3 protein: CASSLMDYLTLNEQFF
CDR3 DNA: TGTGCCAGCAGCTTAATGGACTATCTTACCCTGAATGAGCAGTTCTTC

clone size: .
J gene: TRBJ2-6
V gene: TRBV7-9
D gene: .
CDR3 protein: CASSLKDSSSGANVLTF
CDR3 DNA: TGTGCCAGCAGCTTAAAGGACAGTTCCTCTGGGGCCAACGTCCTGACTTTC

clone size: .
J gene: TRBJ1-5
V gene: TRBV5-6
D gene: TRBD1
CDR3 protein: CASSGTGDQPQHF
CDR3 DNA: TGTGCCAGCAGCGGGACAGGGGATCAGCCCCAGCATTTT

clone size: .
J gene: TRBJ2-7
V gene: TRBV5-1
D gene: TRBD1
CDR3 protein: CASSLGQGADEQYF
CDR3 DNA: TGCGCCAGCAGCTTAGGACAGGGGGCTGACGAGCAGTACTTC

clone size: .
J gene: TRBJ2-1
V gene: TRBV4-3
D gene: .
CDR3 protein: CASSGRGLTYNEQFF
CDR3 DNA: TGCGCCAGCAGCGGGCGGGGACTCACCTACAATGAGCAGTTCTTC

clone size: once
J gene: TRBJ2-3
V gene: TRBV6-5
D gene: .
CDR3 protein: CASSPGGFSGDTQYF
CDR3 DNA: TGTGCCAGCAGTCCCGGCGGGTTCAGCGGCGATACGCAGTATTTT

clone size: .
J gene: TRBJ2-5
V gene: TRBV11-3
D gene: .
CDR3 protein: CASSLAPGQEQETQYF
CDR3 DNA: TGTGCCAGCAGCTTAGCCCCGGGACAAGAACAAGAGACCCAGTACTTC

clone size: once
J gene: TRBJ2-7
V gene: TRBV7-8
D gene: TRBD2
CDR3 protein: CASSTSGGAHEQYF
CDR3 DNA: TGTGCCAGCAGCACTAGCGGGGGGGCCCACGAGCAGTACTTC

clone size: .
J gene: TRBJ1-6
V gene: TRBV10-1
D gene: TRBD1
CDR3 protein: CASKTGTGDLYNSPLHF
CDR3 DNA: TGCGCCAGCAAAACCGGGACAGGGGACCTCTATAATTCACCCCTCCACTTT

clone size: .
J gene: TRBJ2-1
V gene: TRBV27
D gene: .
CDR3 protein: CASREGNEQFF
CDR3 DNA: TGTGCCAGCCGTGAGGGCAATGAGCAGTTCTTC

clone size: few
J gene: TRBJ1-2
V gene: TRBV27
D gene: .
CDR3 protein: CASSLGRERYYGYTF
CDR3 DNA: TGTGCCAGCAGTTTAGGCAGGGAAAGGTACTATGGCTACACCTTC

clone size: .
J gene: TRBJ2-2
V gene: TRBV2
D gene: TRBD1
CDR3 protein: CASSEGTGGSGELFF
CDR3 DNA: TGTGCCAGCAGTGAGGGGACAGGGGGGTCCGGGGAGCTGTTTTTT

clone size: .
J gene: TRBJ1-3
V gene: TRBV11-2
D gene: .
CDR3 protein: CASSGRELSSGNTIYF
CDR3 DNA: TGTGCCAGCAGCGGACGGGAGCTGAGCTCTGGAAACACCATATATTTT

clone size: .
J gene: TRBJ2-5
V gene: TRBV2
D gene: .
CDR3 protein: CASSARMRQETQYF
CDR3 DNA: TGTGCCAGCAGTGCGAGGATGAGGCAAGAGACCCAGTACTTC

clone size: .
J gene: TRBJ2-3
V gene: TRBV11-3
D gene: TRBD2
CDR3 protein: CASRLRGGHGTDTQYF
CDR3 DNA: TGTGCCAGCAGGTTGCGGGGGGGCCATGGCACAGATACGCAGTATTTT

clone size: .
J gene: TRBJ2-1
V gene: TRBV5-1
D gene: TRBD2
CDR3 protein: CASSFGSGGRLYNEQFF
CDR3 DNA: TGCGCCAGCAGCTTTGGCAGCGGGGGCAGACTTTACAATGAGCAGTTCTTC

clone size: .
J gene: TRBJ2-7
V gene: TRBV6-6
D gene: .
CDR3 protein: CASSHLMYEQYF
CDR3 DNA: TGTGCCAGCAGCCACTTGATGTACGAGCAGTACTTC